This TCR beta chain is from a study of T cell responses to AZD1222 COVID-19 vaccine (dated by TCRdb to the early 2020s). At the level of the whole study: Because spike-specific TCR depth and breadth did not differ between the two schedules, AZD1222 recipients who got a second dose at roughly 4 weeks were pooled with those who got a second dose at roughly 12 weeks. A total of approximately 250 trial participants underwent TCR sequencing, of whom 200 to 220 had received two doses of AZD1222 and some 26 had received two doses of the MenACWY control vaccine. Trial participants were enrolled into age subgroups of 18-55, 56-69 and 70-plus years, which contained around 150, 29 and 61 TCR-sequenced participants, respectively. Beyond this particular receptor, the publication reports: Conclusions about previously exposed vaccinees are limited because only six or seven AZD1222 recipients were SARS-CoV-2 seropositive at baseline. Participants were mostly white British and included more females than males, and it was suggested by the authors that clonal diversity may have been underestimated. Spike-specific TCR breadth and depth rose significantly after two AZD1222 doses compared with day 0 and with MenACWY recipients. CD4 TCRs associated with the vaccine covered the entire spike protein, and the dominant responses were in regions 160-218 and 743-854. Because no samples from the day 14 peak response were available, repertoires could be characterized only after the peak T cell response. Nearly half of unique spike-specific TCRs reportedly recognized epitopes outside regions mutated in the B.1.351 and B.1.1.7 variants. The 56-69-year group was small, and its depth increase did not reach significance, likely because of low power.

The time point label corresponds to: baseline before first vaccination. Samples from vaccinated people were obtained from the UK trials COV001 and COV002, which included a single-blind randomized controlled phase 2/3 trial of AZD1222 (ChAdOx1 nCoV-19) in healthy adults. For TCRbeta chain sequencing, PBMC samples were collected from trial participants at day 0 and at day 28 after the second dose. The CDR3 regions of human TCRbeta chains were analyzed by immunosequencing. The paper's data handling went like this. TCRs in the repertoires were matched against a reference library of SARS-CoV-2-specific TCRs that had been generated with the MIRA antigen-specificity platform. Breadth was defined as the fraction of unique TCRs that were SARS-CoV-2-associated, and depth was defined as the fraction of total T cells that were SARS-CoV-2-associated. Using the MIRA data, each spike-specific TCR was assigned both to the spike region to which the TCR was reactive and to a CD4 or CD8 class. Log10-transformed breadth and depth values were compared by one-way ANOVA with Sidak's multiple comparisons tests. This is the immuneACCESS table as TCRdb keeps it, with only in-frame sequences that have V and J called. A part of the clones is gone; compared with another copy, unresolved V genes explain less than half, and the rest is unexplained. V and J calls and clone size are those listed in that table; D and trimming were worked out from the DNA. This sample comprises around 140,000 clones, more than 85% of them detected only once. The ten largest clonotypes hold about 5.1% of the sample.

Comment on this clone: The target of this receptor is not known. No qualities accompany the bases; no much larger clone lies one base away.

Per the germline V gene, LGHNA is the CDR1 and YNFKEQ is the CDR2. The CDR3 covers 15 residues, taking in both the cysteine and the phenylalanine. The kept DNA is CDR3 alone, 45 bases in frame from the first base. Unmatched junction bases come to 8, with V trimmed by 2 bases and J by 9 bases. The sequences come from peripheral blood, collected on day 0 of AZD1222 vaccination. The receptor was isolated from an adult in good health. Recombination linked TRBV4-2 to TRBJ2-1; 9 middle bases align to TRBD2. DNA sequence: TGTGCCAGCAGCCAATTAAGAGGCGGGAGGGGTGAGCAGTTCTTC. This gives the protein CASSQLRGGRGEQFF.